The clone carrying this TCR beta chain was picked up one time. The target antigen is unknown. Only in-frame clones appear in the TCRdb table, and some are missing; sequencing was by immunoSEQ multiplex PCR. The sample lists about 41,000 clones, 70% to 80% occurring once. Single viable CD3+CD4+CD8-CD45RO+ cells were sorted as the memory CD4+ T cells. Serostatus was set by detecting CMV pp150, pp28, p38, p52 IgG. This entry is derived from a study of memory CD4+ T cells and cytomegalovirus serostatus. The V gene lost 4 bases and the J gene lost 1 base, with 8 bases spanning the gap. Germline assignment: CDR1 SQVTM and CDR2 ANQGSEA. This CDR3 has 13 amino acids. General study points: CMV serostatus prediction reached median AUC approximately 0.95, or 0.91 with US-trained model. Each of some 67 CMV-associated TCRbeta sequences occurred in one to five individuals.

The TCR comes from an adult in good health and CMV-seronegative. The chain joins TRBV29-1 to TRBJ1-5; D gene ambiguous. The specimen was memory CD4+ T cells from blood. The CDR3 here is CSVGAGSNQPQHF. As DNA, the CDR3 is TGCAGCGTTGGGGCGGGAAGCAATCAGCCCCAGCATTTT.